Below, 18 T cell receptor beta chains from the same sample are listed, as sequenced in a study of CD8 T cells in ankylosing spondylitis. TCRdb reanalysed the 5' RACE reads using MiXCR and keeps one entry per CDR3 protein. The sample has approximately 340,000 distinct CDR3 sequences, roughly 14% seen once. Sequencing used blood, either unsorted or a sorted T cell fraction (not recorded which). The receptors were sampled from a male donor with ankylosing spondylitis or in good health (not recorded which).

The J gene is TRBJ2-7, the V gene TRBV2; perhaps TRBD2 as D (5 bases). The CDR3 runs to 12 residues. V lost 7 bases and J lost 12, with 19 bases in between. Looked up from germline, CDR1 is SNHLY and CDR2 is FYNNEI. The CDR3 bases are TGTGCCAGCAAGAAACCGGACTCGAGGTCGTACTTC. This gives the protein CASKKPDSRSYF.

There are a few counts of this clonotype. V gene TRBV20-1 combines with J gene TRBJ1-1; no firm D call. Per the germline V gene, CDR1 is DFQATT and CDR2 is SNEGSKA (reference sequence). The CDR3 is 11 amino acids. V was trimmed by 2 bases and J by 1 base, leaving 2 bases between them. The CDR3 loop reads CSARKNTEAFF. The CDR3 DNA reads as TGCAGTGCTAGAAAGAACACTGAAGCTTTCTTT.

This clonotype was observed a few times. In DNA, the CDR3 is TGTGCCAGCAGTGTTCTAACAGGGCGGGAGCAGTACTTC. It is translated as CASSVLTGREQYF. This chain connects TRBV25-1 to TRBJ2-7; TRBD1 is a possible D gene (6 bases). Trimming left V 4 bases short and J 7 bases short, with 14 bases between. CDR3 length equals 13 residues. Germline V lookup: CDR1 MGHDK, CDR2 SYGVNS.

This clonotype was recorded at least ten times. The chain uses TRBV18 and TRBJ2-3, with TRBD2 matching over 13 bases. Germline V gene data show CDR1 as KGHSH and CDR2 as LQKENI. The CDR3 runs 16 residues. J lost 4 bases, V lost 4 bases, and 5 bases had no gene match. The DNA of the CDR3 is TGTGCCAGCTCACTTTCCGGGACTAGCGGGGCAGATACGCAGTATTTT. Its protein product is CASSLSGTSGADTQYF. The whole variable domain, filled in from reference TRBV18 and TRBJ2-3, reads NAGVMQNPRHLVRRRGQEARLRCSPMKGHSHVYWYRQLPEEGLKFMVYLQKENIIDESGMPKERFSAEFPKEGPSILRIQQVVRGDSAAYFCASSLSGTSGADTQYFGPGTRLTVL.

The rearrangement uses TRBV5-1 and TRBJ1-1; D ambiguous. V dropped 8 bases and J dropped 7 bases, with 18 bases sitting between them. CDR1 and CDR2 from the germline V gene are SGHRS and YFSETQ. This CDR3 comprises 13 residues. DNA of the CDR3: TGCGCCAGTTCCGGGGATCGAATCATTGAAGCTTTCTTT. Translation: CASSGDRIIEAFF. Looking up the rest from reference TRBV5-1 and TRBJ1-1 gives the full variable domain: KAGVTQTPRYLIKTRGQQVTLSCSPISGHRSVSWYQQTPGQGLQFLFEYFSETQRNKGNFPGRFSGRQFSNSRSEMNVSTLELGDSALYLCASSGDRIIEAFFGQGTRLTVV.

This clonotype was picked up many times. The chain couples TRBV5-1 to TRBJ2-2; D gene unclear. Per germline, CDR1 SGHRS and CDR2 YFSETQ. The length of the CDR3 is 16 residues. V shed 4 bases and J shed 5 bases, with 18 bases lying between them. Here the CDR3 DNA reads TGCGCCAGCAGCCCAGGAACGTACATAGGGACCGGGGAGCTGTTTTTT. Residues: CASSPGTYIGTGELFF.

This clonotype was found a few times. The rearrangement joins TRBV5-1 to TRBJ2-2; possible D gene TRBD2, 6 bases. Trimming cost V 4 bases and J 0 bases, with 16 bases left between them. This CDR3 spans 17 amino acids. Germline V lookup: CDR1 SGHRS, CDR2 YFSETQ. This CDR3 reads CASSPLVSGSNTGELFF. The CDR3 DNA reads TGCGCCAGCAGCCCCTTAGTTAGCGGCTCGAACACCGGGGAGCTGTTTTTT.

This clonotype was detected a few times. V and J are TRBV4-1 and TRBJ1-4; D might be TRBD1 (6 bases). The CDR3 totals 16 residues. CDR1 and CDR2 (germline): MGHRA, YSYEKL. The ends were cut back, 0 bases at V and 8 bases at J, with 16 bases in the middle. CDR3 coding DNA: TGCGCCAGCAGCCAAGATAGATCCGGGGGCGAGGAAAAACTGTTTTTT. As protein: CASSQDRSGGEEKLFF.

A few counts support this clonotype. This chain uses TRBV5-4 with TRBJ2-5; D may be TRBD1 or TRBD2 (5 bases each). The ends were cut back, 4 bases at V and 3 bases at J, with 16 bases in the middle. The CDR3 spans 15 residues. Germline CDR1 SGHNT, CDR2 YYREEE (reference sequence). The CDR3 protein is CASSGDGRLKETQYF. CDR3 in DNA: TGTGCCAGCAGCGGGGACGGTCGGCTAAAAGAGACCCAGTACTTC.

The gene calls are TRBV20-1 and TRBJ1-1; D gene unclear. Per germline, CDR1 DFQATT and CDR2 SNEGSKA (reference sequence). The germline V and J ends were trimmed by 6 bases and 7 bases, with 15 bases remaining between them. The CDR3 covers 12 residues. The CDR3 region is CSATRGYDEAFF. The CDR3 DNA sequence: TGCAGTGCAACCCGCGGGTACGATGAAGCTTTCTTT.

This clonotype was found a few times. V gene TRBV20-1 combines with J gene TRBJ1-6; 8 nucleotides agree with TRBD1. V lost 1 base to trimming and J lost 7 bases; unmatched junction nucleotides: 3. Germline V gene data show CDR1 as DFQATT and CDR2 as SNEGSKA (reference sequence). The CDR3 is 14 amino acids. CDR3: CSARVGQGNSPLHF. The DNA for the CDR3 is TGCAGTGCTAGAGTTGGACAGGGAAATTCACCCCTCCACTTT.

The chain joins TRBV7-2 to TRBJ2-5; D ambiguous. The germline V gene encodes CDR1 SGHTA and CDR2 FQGNSA. The ends were cut back, 4 bases at V and 7 bases at J, with 10 bases in the middle. The CDR3 runs 12 residues. CDR3: CASSSYIGTQYF. As DNA, the CDR3 is TGTGCCAGCAGCTCTTATATTGGGACCCAGTACTTC.

The chain recombines TRBV29-1 with TRBJ1-2; D is uncertain. CDR3 length: 12 residues. V shed 7 bases and J shed 7 bases, with 16 bases lying between them. CDR1 and CDR2 (germline): SQVTM, ANQGSEA. The CDR3 sequence is CSAREEIVGYTF. CDR3 coding DNA: TGCAGCGCGCGTGAAGAGATCGTTGGCTACACCTTC.

CDR3 sequence reads: CASSLRHGELFF. The CDR3 nucleotides read TGCGCCAGCAGCTTACGACACGGGGAGCTGTTTTTT. The V and J genes are TRBV5-1 and TRBJ2-2, with D unclear. CDR3 length: 12 amino acids. The germline V and J ends were trimmed by 2 bases and 7 bases, with 6 bases remaining between them. Germline V gene data show CDR1 as SGHRS and CDR2 as YFSETQ.

This chain connects TRBV2 to TRBJ2-1, with TRBD2 as a possible D gene (5 bases). The length of the CDR3 is 15 residues. V shed 0 bases and J shed 0 bases, with 6 bases lying between them. CDR1 is SNHLY, CDR2 FYNNEI, per germline. The CDR3 DNA follows: TGTGCCAGCAGTGAAGCACGGGGCTCCTACAATGAGCAGTTCTTC. Translating gives CASSEARGSYNEQFF.

J is TRBJ2-5 and V is TRBV27; D is perhaps TRBD2 (6 bases). Looked up from germline, CDR1 is MNHEY and CDR2 is SMNVEV (reference sequence). The V end lost 4 bases, the J end lost 11 bases, and 20 bases lay between the germline ends. The CDR3 is 14 amino acids. CDR3 in DNA: TGTGCCAGCAGTTCCTCCCTGGGGACTTCTTTACAGTACTTC. It codes for CASSSSLGTSLQYF.

This clonotype was seen a handful of times. The V and J genes are TRBV11-1 and TRBJ2-4, with D tentatively TRBD2 (5 bases). The CDR3 is 19 residues long. Germline CDR1 SGHAT, CDR2 FQDESV (reference sequence). V was pared by 5 bases and J by 0 bases, with 23 bases between. The CDR3 reads CASSPRARTPGLAKNIQYF. CDR3 bases: TGTGCCAGCAGCCCCCGGGCCAGGACGCCCGGACTAGCCAAAAACATTCAGTACTTC.

The chain recombines TRBV12-3 or TRBV12-4 with TRBJ2-1, with no clear D. The CDR3 runs 11 residues. V was trimmed by 3 bases and J by 10 bases, leaving 7 bases between them. CDR3 loop: CASSFMTEQFF. The CDR3 DNA is TGTGCCAGCAGTTTTATGACAGAGCAGTTCTTC.